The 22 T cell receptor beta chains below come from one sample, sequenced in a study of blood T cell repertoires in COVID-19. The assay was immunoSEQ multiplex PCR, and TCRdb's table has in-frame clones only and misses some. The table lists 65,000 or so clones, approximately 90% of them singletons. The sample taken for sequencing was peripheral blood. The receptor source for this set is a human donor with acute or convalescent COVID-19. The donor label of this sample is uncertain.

The CDR3 nucleotides read TGTGCCAGCAGCTTACGGTTCGGCGGGGGGGCGAGCGAGCAGTACTTC. Translating it yields CASSLRFGGGASEQYF. J is TRBJ2-7 and V is TRBV7-2, with TRBD2 matching over 9 bases. The CDR3 is 16 residues long. The V gene end was trimmed by 2 bases and the J gene end by 6 bases; junction bases not matched to a gene: 11. Germline-derived CDR1 and CDR2 are SGHTA and FQGNSA.

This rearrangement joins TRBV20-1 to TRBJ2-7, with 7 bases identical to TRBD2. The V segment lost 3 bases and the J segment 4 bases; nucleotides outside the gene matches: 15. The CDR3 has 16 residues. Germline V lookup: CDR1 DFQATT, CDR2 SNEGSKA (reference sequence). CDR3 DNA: TGCAGTGCTAGTATAGGGACGGGTGCGGGAGAATACGAGCAGTACTTC. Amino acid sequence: CSASIGTGAGEYEQYF.

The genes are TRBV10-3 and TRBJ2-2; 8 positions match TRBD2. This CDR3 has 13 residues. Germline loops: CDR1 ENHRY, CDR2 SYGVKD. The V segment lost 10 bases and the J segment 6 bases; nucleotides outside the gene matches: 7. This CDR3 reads CASTGLVAGELFF. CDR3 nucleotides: TGTGCCAGCACGGGACTAGTAGCCGGGGAGCTGTTTTTT.

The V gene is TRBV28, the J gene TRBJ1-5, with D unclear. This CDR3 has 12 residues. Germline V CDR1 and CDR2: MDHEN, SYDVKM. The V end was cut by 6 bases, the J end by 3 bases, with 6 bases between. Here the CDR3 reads CASRATNQPQHF. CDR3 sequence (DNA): TGTGCCAGCAGAGCTACCAATCAGCCCCAGCATTTT.

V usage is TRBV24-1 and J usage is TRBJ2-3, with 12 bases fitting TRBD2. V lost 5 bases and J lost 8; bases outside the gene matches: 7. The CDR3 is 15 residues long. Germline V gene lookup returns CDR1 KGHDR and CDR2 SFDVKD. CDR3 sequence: CATSGSLAGGGTQYF. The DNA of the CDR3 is TGTGCCACCAGTGGTTCTCTAGCGGGGGGGGGTACGCAGTATTTT.

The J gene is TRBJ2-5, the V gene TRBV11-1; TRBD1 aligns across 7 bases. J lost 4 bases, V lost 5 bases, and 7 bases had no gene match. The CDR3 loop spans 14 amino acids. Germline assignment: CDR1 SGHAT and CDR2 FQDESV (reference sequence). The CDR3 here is CASSTYQGVETQYF. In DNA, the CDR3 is TGTGCCAGCAGCACATACCAGGGGGTAGAGACCCAGTACTTC. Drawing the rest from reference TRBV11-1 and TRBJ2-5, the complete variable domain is EAEVAQSPRYKITEKSQAVAFWCDPISGHATLYWYRQILGQGPELLVQFQDESVVDDSQLPKDRFSAERLKGVDSTLKIQPAELGDSAMYLCASSTYQGVETQYFGPGTRLLVL.

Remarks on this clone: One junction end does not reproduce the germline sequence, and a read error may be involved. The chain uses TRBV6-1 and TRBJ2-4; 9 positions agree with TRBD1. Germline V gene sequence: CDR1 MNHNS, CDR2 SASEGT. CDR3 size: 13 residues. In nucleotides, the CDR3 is TGTGCCAGCAGTGATTATGCCGGGACAGGGAATCTCTTC. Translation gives CASSDYAGTGNLF.

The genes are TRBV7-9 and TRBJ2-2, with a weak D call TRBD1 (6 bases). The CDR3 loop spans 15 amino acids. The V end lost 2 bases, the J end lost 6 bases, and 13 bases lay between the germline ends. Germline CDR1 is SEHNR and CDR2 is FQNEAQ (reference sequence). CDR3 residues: CASSLQTTGSGELFF. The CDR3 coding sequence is TGTGCCAGCAGCTTACAAACAACAGGGTCCGGGGAGCTGTTTTTT.

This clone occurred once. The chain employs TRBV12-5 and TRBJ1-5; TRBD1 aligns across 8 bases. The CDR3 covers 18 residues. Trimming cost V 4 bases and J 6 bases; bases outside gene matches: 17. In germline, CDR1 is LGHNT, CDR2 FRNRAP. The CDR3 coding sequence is TGTGCTAGTGGTTCACCGCAGGGTAGAAGGACAGGGAGTCAGCCCCAGCATTTT. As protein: CASGSPQGRRTGSQPQHF.

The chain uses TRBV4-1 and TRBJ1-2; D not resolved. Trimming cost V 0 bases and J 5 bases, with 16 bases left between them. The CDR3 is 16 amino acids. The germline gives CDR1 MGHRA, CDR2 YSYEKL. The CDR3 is CASSQEPRLATYGYTF. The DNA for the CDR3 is TGCGCCAGCAGCCAAGAACCCAGGCTCGCAACATATGGCTACACCTTC.

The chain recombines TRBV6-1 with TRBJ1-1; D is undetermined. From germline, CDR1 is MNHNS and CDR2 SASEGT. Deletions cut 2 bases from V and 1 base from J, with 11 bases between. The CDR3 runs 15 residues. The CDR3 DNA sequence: TGTGCCAGCAGTGAACGACCGGAGCGGAACACTGAAGCTTTCTTT. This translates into CASSERPERNTEAFF.

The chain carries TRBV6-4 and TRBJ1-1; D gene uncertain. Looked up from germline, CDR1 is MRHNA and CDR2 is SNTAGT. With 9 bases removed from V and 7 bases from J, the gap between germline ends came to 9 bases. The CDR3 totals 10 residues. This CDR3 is CARNQNEAFF. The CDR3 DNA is TGTGCCAGGAACCAGAATGAAGCTTTCTTT.

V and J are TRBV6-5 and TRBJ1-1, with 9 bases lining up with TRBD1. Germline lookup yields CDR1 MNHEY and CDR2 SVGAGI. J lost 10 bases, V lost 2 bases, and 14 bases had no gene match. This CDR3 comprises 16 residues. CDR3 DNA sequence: TGTGCCAGCAGTTACGGTCTACCAGACAGGGGGGCAGCAGCTTTCTTT. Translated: CASSYGLPDRGAAAFF.

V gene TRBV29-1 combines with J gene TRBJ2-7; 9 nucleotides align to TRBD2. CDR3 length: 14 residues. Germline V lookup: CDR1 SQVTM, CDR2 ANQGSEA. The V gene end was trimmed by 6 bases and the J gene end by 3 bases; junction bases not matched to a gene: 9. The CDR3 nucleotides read TGCAGCGTCTCGGGGGCTAGCGGGAACTACGAGCAGTACTTC. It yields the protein CSVSGASGNYEQYF.

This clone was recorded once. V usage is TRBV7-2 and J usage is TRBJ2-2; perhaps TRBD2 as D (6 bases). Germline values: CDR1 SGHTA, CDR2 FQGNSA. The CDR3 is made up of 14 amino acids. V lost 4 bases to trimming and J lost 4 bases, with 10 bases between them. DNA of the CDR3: TGTGCCAGCAGCTCGGGACTGAGCACCGGGGAGCTGTTTTTT. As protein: CASSSGLSTGELFF.

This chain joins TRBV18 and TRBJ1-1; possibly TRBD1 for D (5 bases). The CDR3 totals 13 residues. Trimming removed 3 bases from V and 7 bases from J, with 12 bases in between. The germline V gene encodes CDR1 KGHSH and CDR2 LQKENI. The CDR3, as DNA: TGTGCCAGCTCACCCGACAGAGAGAATGAAGCTTTCTTT. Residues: CASSPDRENEAFF.

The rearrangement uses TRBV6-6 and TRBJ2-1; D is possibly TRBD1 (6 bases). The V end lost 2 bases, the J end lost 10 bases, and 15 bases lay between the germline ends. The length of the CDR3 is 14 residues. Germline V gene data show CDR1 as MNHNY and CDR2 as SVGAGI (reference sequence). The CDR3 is CASSYTDKGGEQFF. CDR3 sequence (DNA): TGTGCCAGCAGTTACACAGATAAAGGGGGAGAGCAGTTCTTC.

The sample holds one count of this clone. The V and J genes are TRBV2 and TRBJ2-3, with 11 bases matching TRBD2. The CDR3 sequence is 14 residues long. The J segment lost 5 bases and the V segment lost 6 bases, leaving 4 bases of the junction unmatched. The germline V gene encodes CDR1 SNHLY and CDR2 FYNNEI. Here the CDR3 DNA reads TGTGCCAGCAGGGGGACTAGCGGCGGAGATACGCAGTATTTT. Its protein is CASRGTSGGDTQYF.

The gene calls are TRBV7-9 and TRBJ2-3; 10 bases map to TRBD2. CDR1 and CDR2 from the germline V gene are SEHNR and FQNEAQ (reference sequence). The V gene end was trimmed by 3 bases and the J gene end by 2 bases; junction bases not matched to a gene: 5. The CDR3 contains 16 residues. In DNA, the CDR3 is TGTGCCAGCAGCTTCTCCAGCGGGGGGGACACAGATACGCAGTATTTT. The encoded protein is CASSFSSGGDTDTQYF.

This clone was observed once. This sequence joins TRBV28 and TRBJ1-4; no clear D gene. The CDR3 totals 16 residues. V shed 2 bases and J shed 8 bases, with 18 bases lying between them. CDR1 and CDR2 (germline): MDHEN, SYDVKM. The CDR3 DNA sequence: TGTGCCAGCAGTTTACCAACTCCATCCCAGAGGGAAAAACTGTTTTTT. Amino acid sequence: CASSLPTPSQREKLFF.

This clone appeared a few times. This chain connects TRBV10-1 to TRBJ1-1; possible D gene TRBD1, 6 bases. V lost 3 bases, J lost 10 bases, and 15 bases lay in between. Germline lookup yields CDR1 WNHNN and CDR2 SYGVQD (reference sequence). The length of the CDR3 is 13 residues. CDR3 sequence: CASSELDRRPAFF. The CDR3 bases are TGCGCCAGCAGTGAACTGGACAGAAGACCAGCTTTCTTT.

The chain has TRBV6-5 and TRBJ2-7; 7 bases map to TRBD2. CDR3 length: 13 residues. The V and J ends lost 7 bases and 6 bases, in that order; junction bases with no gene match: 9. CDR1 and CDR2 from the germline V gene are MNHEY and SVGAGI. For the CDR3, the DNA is TGTGCCAGCACCCTGAGGAGGGAGGGCGAGCAGTACTTC. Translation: CASTLRREGEQYF.